This T cell receptor (beta chain) was sequenced during a study of Ad26.COV2.S vaccination and SARS-CoV-2 variants. Germline-derived CDR1 and CDR2 are SGDLS and YYNGEE. The V gene lost 0 bases and the J gene lost 8 bases, with 11 bases spanning the gap. This CDR3 spans 14 amino acids. The table came from immunoSEQ multiplex PCR; TCRdb's copy has only in-frame clones and leaves some out. The sample includes about 430,000 clones, approximately 92% of them seen just once. Stated treatment: about 20 received Ad26.COV2.S at low or high dose, single or two shots; 5 received placebo; per-sample allocation not given. Day 63 after the first vaccine or placebo injection was the time point for sampling.

The TCR sequence derives from a person aged 18 to 59 who received the Ad26.COV2.S COVID-19 vaccine or a placebo. The sample here was peripheral blood, taken in a trial of Ad26.COV2.S vaccine versus placebo. V gene TRBV9 combines with J gene TRBJ1-4; D is unclear. The CDR3 DNA sequence: TGTGCCAGCAGCGTAGGGGTCAAGGACGAAAAACTGTTTTTT. It encodes CASSVGVKDEKLFF.